Below, 19 T cell receptor beta chains from the same sample are listed, as sequenced in a study of T-cell reconstitution after alpha-beta-depleted transplantation in children (dated by TCRdb to the mid-2010s). Libraries were prepared through PCR. The sequencer listed for this sample is Illumina HiSeq 2500. To normalize quantification of the TCRbeta repertoire, the TCR libraries were built with molecular barcoding that relied on unique molecular identifiers. Through fastp at Q25 and MiXCR, TCRdb rebuilt clones from the public reads, retaining in-frame beta chains. Duplicate CDR3 protein sequences are folded into a single record with the most common DNA and genes. This sample lists just over 950,000 distinct CDR3 sequences; roughly 31% were detected once. The ten top clones hold roughly 30% of the sample. The treatment or condition tag for this specimen amounts to: allogeneic hematopoietic cell transplantation with graft depleted of TCRalphabeta T cells and CD19 B cells.

Sequencing was performed on PBMCs, mostly from graft donor cells, taken 360 days after TCRalphabeta/CD19-depleted stem cell transplant. The receptors shown here come from a boy under three years old who had a stem cell transplant for SCID, so the T cells may come from the graft donor.

In DNA form, the CDR3 reads TGCGCCAGCAGCCCGACTAGCGGGGGATATACCACTAAGCAGTTCTTC. Its protein is CASSPTSGGYTTKQFF. The chain recombines TRBV4-1 with TRBJ2-1; TRBD2 matches 12 bases. The ends lost 4 bases at V and 11 bases at J; junction bases unmatched: 12. The CDR3 consists of 16 residues. Germline assignment: CDR1 MGHRA and CDR2 YSYEKL.

The rearrangement joins TRBV30 to TRBJ2-7; possibly TRBD1 for D (6 bases). With 1 base removed from V and 4 bases from J, the gap between germline ends came to 8 bases. Germline-derived CDR1 and CDR2 are GTSNPN and SVGIG (reference sequence). The CDR3 totals 12 residues. CDR3: CAWSAQGYEQYF. In nucleotides, the CDR3 is TGTGCCTGGAGTGCACAGGGATACGAGCAGTACTTC.

This clonotype was recorded a few times. The chain carries TRBV27 and TRBJ2-1, with D possibly being TRBD2 (6 bases). In germline, CDR1 is MNHEY, CDR2 SMNVEV (reference sequence). The CDR3 totals 17 residues. The V and J ends lost 2 bases and 5 bases respectively, with 19 bases between them. The CDR3 loop reads CASSLAITAGRNNEQFF. CDR3 sequence (DNA): TGTGCCAGCAGTTTAGCGATCACCGCGGGGCGAAACAATGAGCAGTTCTTC.

The chain couples TRBV5-1 to TRBJ2-7; a possible D gene is TRBD1 (6 bases). Germline V gene data show CDR1 as SGHRS and CDR2 as YFSETQ. The ends were cut back, 3 bases at V and 7 bases at J, with 20 bases in the middle. This CDR3 has 15 amino acids. The CDR3 reads CASSSYRALAMEQYF. The CDR3 region has the DNA TGCGCCAGCAGCTCCTACAGGGCCCTCGCTATGGAGCAGTACTTC. Full variable domain (rest looked up from reference TRBV5-1 and TRBJ2-7): KAGVTQTPRYLIKTRGQQVTLSCSPISGHRSVSWYQQTPGQGLQFLFEYFSETQRNKGNFPGRFSGRQFSNSRSEMNVSTLELGDSALYLCASSSYRALAMEQYFGPGTRLTVT.

The V call is TRBV20-1, the J call TRBJ2-1; D uncertain. The CDR3 covers 10 residues. Germline V gene sequence: CDR1 DFQATT, CDR2 SNEGSKA (reference sequence). Trimming cost V 5 bases and J 6 bases, with 5 bases left between them. CDR3 loop: CSAPRNEQFF. The CDR3 DNA reads TGCAGTGCTCCCCGCAATGAGCAGTTCTTC.

There are a few counts of this clonotype. The chain recombines TRBV5-1 with TRBJ2-7; D gene unclear. V was trimmed by 4 bases and J by 2 bases, leaving 13 bases between them. The germline V gene has CDR1 SGHRS and CDR2 YFSETQ. The CDR3 spans 14 residues. DNA for the CDR3: TGCGCCAGCAGCCTGCAAGGGTTAGCCTACGAGCAGTACTTC. It is translated as CASSLQGLAYEQYF.

This clonotype was detected a few times. This sequence joins TRBV7-8 and TRBJ2-7; tentative D call: TRBD1 (6 bases). V lost 5 bases and J 5 bases, leaving 19 bases between the germline ends. The germline V gene has CDR1 SGHVS and CDR2 FQNEAQ. The CDR3 runs to 15 residues. The CDR3 coding sequence is TGTGCCAGCAGCCCGGGTCCAGGGGTGAAGGACGAGCAGTACTTC. This codes for CASSPGPGVKDEQYF. Complete variable domain (other parts from reference TRBV7-8 and TRBJ2-7): GAGVSQSPRYKVAKRGQDVALRCDPISGHVSLFWYQQALGQGPEFLTYFQNEAQLDKSGLPSDRFFAERPEGSVSTLKIQRTQQEDSAVYLCASSPGPGVKDEQYFGPGTRLTVT.

This chain connects TRBV7-2 to TRBJ2-3; D unclear. Trimming left V 3 bases short and J 2 bases short, with 6 bases between. CDR1 and CDR2 from the germline V gene are SGHTA and FQGNSA. CDR3 length: 13 residues. CDR3 region: CASSFVFTDTQYF. CDR3 coding DNA: TGTGCCAGCAGCTTTGTCTTCACAGATACGCAGTATTTT.

The table lists this clonotype with a count of one. The chain recombines TRBV6-2 or TRBV6-3 with TRBJ2-2; no firm D call. Trimming removed 2 bases from V and 0 bases from J, with 7 bases in between. The germline V gene has CDR1 MNHEY and CDR2 SVGEGT. This CDR3 is 15 amino acids long. The CDR3 reads CASSYRYANTGELFF. The CDR3 nucleotides are TGTGCCAGCAGTTACCGGTACGCGAACACCGGGGAGCTGTTTTTT.

Only a few counts were recorded for this clonotype. The rearrangement uses TRBV20-1 and TRBJ2-3; D is undetermined. In germline, CDR1 is DFQATT, CDR2 SNEGSKA (reference sequence). The ends were cut back, 6 bases at V and 6 bases at J, with 10 bases in the middle. This CDR3 has 11 amino acids. CDR3 coding DNA: TGCAGTGCCGAAAGGTCGGATACGCAGTATTTT. Its translation: CSAERSDTQYF.

The gene calls are TRBV6-2 or TRBV6-3 and TRBJ1-5, with a tentative D call TRBD1 (5 bases). The CDR3 is 15 amino acids. Trimming cost V 8 bases and J 0 bases, with 14 bases left between them. Germline values: CDR1 MNHEY, CDR2 SVGEGT. In DNA form, the CDR3 reads TGTGCCAGCCTGGACACCTTCGATAGCAATCAGCCCCAGCATTTT. Translation gives CASLDTFDSNQPQHF.

This clonotype was observed a handful of times. The chain employs TRBV19 and TRBJ2-2; no clear D. In germline, CDR1 is LNHDA, CDR2 SQIVND (reference sequence). There are 14 residues in the CDR3. V shed 0 bases and J shed 8 bases, with 10 bases lying between them. CDR3 residues: CASSIDLPFGELFF. The CDR3 DNA sequence: TGTGCCAGTAGTATAGATCTTCCGTTTGGGGAGCTGTTTTTT.

V is TRBV29-1 and J is TRBJ1-2; TRBD1 might be the D (5 bases). The CDR3 contains 13 residues. Deletions cut 4 bases from V and 6 bases from J, with 15 bases between. Germline-derived CDR1 and CDR2 are SQVTM and ANQGSEA. This CDR3 reads CSVVRDPMDGYTF. As DNA, the CDR3 is TGCAGCGTTGTGAGGGACCCCATGGATGGCTACACCTTC.

The chain employs TRBV5-1 and TRBJ2-1; unclear D gene. Germline assignment: CDR1 SGHRS and CDR2 YFSETQ. Trimming cost V 1 base and J 9 bases, with 11 bases left between them. This CDR3 has 13 amino acids. CDR3 sequence: CASSLRREVEQFF. Here the CDR3 DNA reads TGCGCCAGCAGCTTGAGGAGAGAAGTTGAGCAGTTCTTC.

This clonotype was observed a handful of times. The J gene is TRBJ1-2, the V gene TRBV4-3, with 8 bases that match TRBD1. Trimming at V came to 0 bases and at J to 5 bases, leaving 11 bases not matched to a gene. The CDR3 consists of 17 residues. Germline V gene data show CDR1 as LGHNA and CDR2 as YSLEER. The CDR3 sequence: CASSQDRGTGSYYGYTF. The CDR3 DNA follows: TGCGCCAGCAGCCAAGATCGGGGGACAGGATCATATTATGGCTACACCTTC.

This clonotype appeared many times. CDR3 protein: CAWSPGLRDTQYF. The CDR3, as DNA: TGTGCCTGGAGTCCGGGACTACGGGATACGCAGTATTTT. The rearrangement links TRBV30 to TRBJ2-3; TRBD2 aligns across 7 bases. Germline trimming cut 2 bases from V and 6 bases from J; bases unmatched to any gene: 5. CDR3 length equals 13 residues. Germline-derived CDR1 and CDR2 are GTSNPN and SVGIG (reference sequence).

The V and J genes are TRBV12-3 or TRBV12-4 and TRBJ2-2, with a tentative D call TRBD2 (6 bases). This CDR3 comprises 12 residues. V lost 3 bases to trimming and J lost 11 bases, with 10 bases between them. CDR3 loop: CASSLWDFELFF. In nucleotides, the CDR3 is TGTGCCAGCAGTTTGTGGGACTTTGAGCTGTTTTTT.

This rearrangement joins TRBV20-1 to TRBJ2-3; possibly TRBD2 for D (5 bases). The germline gives CDR1 DFQATT, CDR2 SNEGSKA (reference sequence). V lost 2 bases and J 7 bases, leaving 13 bases between the germline ends. There are 13 residues in the CDR3. The CDR3 bases are TGCAGTGCTAGAAGCAGAGGAGGCAATACGCAGTATTTT. This gives the protein CSARSRGGNTQYF.

The gene calls are TRBV2 and TRBJ1-5; maybe TRBD1 (5 bases). The CDR3 totals 16 residues. CDR1 is SNHLY, CDR2 FYNNEI, per germline. V was trimmed by 4 bases and J by 4 bases, leaving 17 bases between them. The CDR3 here is CASSVAGSKRNQPQHF. As DNA, the CDR3 is TGTGCCAGCAGTGTAGCAGGGTCTAAGCGGAATCAGCCCCAGCATTTT.